This TCR beta chain was sequenced for a study of T cells in Graves' hyperthyroidism and ophthalmopathy. The germline gives CDR1 MGHDK, CDR2 SYGVNS. This CDR3 is built from 15 residues. After removal of 1 base from V and 5 bases from J, the junction contained 3 bases not matched to a gene. Absence of ophthalmopathy progression within 18 months defined stable Graves' hyperthyroidism. Source material for PBMCs was more than 7.5 ml fresh peripheral blood. This clonotype has only a few counts. TCR beta CDR3 region amplification was performed from RNA transcripts. Researchers ran a first-round RT-PCR on the TCR CDR3 using the HTBI primer set. In TCRdb, the multiplex PCR reads were re-called with MiXCR into one record per CDR3 protein. This repertoire shows 300,000 to 450,000 distinct CDR3 sequences, about 13% found once; its top ten account for 9.2%.

The gene calls are TRBV25-1 and TRBJ2-7; 12 nucleotides agree with TRBD1. Input material: blood. The receptor was isolated from a woman between 18 and 30 years old with Graves' hyperthyroidism. The DNA of the CDR3 is TGTGCCAGCAGTGAATTGGGGACAGGGGGCCACGAGCAGTACTTC. Protein product: CASSELGTGGHEQYF.